These T cell receptor beta chains were read from a single sample in a study of beta chain features in type 1 diabetes. Assay used: immunoSEQ multiplex PCR; TCRdb lists only in-frame clones, some missing. The table lists over 25,000 clones, roughly 50% of them singletons. Source material: Tregs from blood. The origin of the receptors is a woman aged 18-30 years with type 1 diabetes. The CDR3 runs from the conserved cysteine through the conserved F or W. The order of the fields is J gene, D gene, V gene, clone size, CDR3 DNA, CDR3 protein. D genes are given only for firm matches. Part of the rows lack a size; the others show once, few, many or a class for expanded clones.

j_gene: TRBJ2-1; d_gene: NA; v_gene: TRBV19; abundance: few; CDR3nt: TGTGCCAGTAGAGGTAGGGGGACACCCTACAATGAGCAGTTCTTC; CDR3aa: CASRGRGTPYNEQFF
j_gene: TRBJ2-1; d_gene: TRBD2; v_gene: TRBV28; abundance: NA; CDR3nt: TGTGCCAGCAGTGACGAAATCGGACTAGCGGGAGCGGGGCAGTTCTTC; CDR3aa: CASSDEIGLAGAGQFF
j_gene: TRBJ1-3; d_gene: NA; v_gene: TRBV30; abundance: NA; CDR3nt: TGTGCCTGGGCTCGGGGTACCTCGGTGGGTGGAAACACCATATATTTT; CDR3aa: CAWARGTSVGGNTIYF
j_gene: TRBJ1-1; d_gene: TRBD1; v_gene: TRBV4-3; abundance: NA; CDR3nt: TGCGCCAGCAGCCAGGACAGGGGGTGGACTGAAGCTTTCTTT; CDR3aa: CASSQDRGWTEAFF
j_gene: TRBJ2-1; d_gene: TRBD2; v_gene: TRBV4-1; abundance: few; CDR3nt: TGCGCCAGCAGCCAAGATCGGGGTGCACGGGCGGGAGTCAATGAGCAGTTCTTC; CDR3aa: CASSQDRGARAGVNEQFF
j_gene: TRBJ2-7; d_gene: TRBD2; v_gene: TRBV2; abundance: few; CDR3nt: TGTGCCACCGTGGAAGGACTAGCCGACGAGCAGTACTTC; CDR3aa: CATVEGLADEQYF
j_gene: TRBJ1-2; d_gene: TRBD1; v_gene: TRBV6-5; abundance: NA; CDR3nt: TGTGCCAGCAGCCCGGACAGGGACGCCTATGGCTACACCTTC; CDR3aa: CASSPDRDAYGYTF
j_gene: TRBJ2-7; d_gene: NA; v_gene: TRBV7-9; abundance: medium-sized; CDR3nt: TGTGCCAGCAGCTTAGTAGGTAACAGGGCCGCGGCCGAGCAGTACTTC; CDR3aa: CASSLVGNRAAAEQYF
j_gene: TRBJ1-2; d_gene: TRBD1; v_gene: TRBV14; abundance: few; CDR3nt: TGTGCCAGCAGCCCGGGACAGGGGCATGGCTACACCTTC; CDR3aa: CASSPGQGHGYTF
j_gene: TRBJ2-6; d_gene: NA; v_gene: TRBV7-9; abundance: few; CDR3nt: TGTGCCTGCGGGAACTCTGGGGCCAACGTCCTGACTTTC; CDR3aa: CACGNSGANVLTF
j_gene: TRBJ2-1; d_gene: NA; v_gene: TRBV5-4; abundance: NA; CDR3nt: TGTGCCAGCAGCTTGGCTCCGGGGGATTTACTGTTCTTC; CDR3aa: CASSLAPGDLLFF
j_gene: TRBJ2-5; d_gene: TRBD1; v_gene: TRBV25-1; abundance: NA; CDR3nt: TGTGCCAGCAGTGTACCGGGGACAGGCAAGAAAACCCAGTACTTC; CDR3aa: CASSVPGTGKKTQYF
j_gene: TRBJ2-5; d_gene: NA; v_gene: TRBV6-5; abundance: NA; CDR3nt: TGTGCCAGCAGTTACGTTGGGGCGCCAGAGACCCAGTACTTC; CDR3aa: CASSYVGAPETQYF
j_gene: TRBJ2-5; d_gene: NA; v_gene: TRBV11-3; abundance: NA; CDR3nt: TGTGCCAGCAGCTTCAGGGGTGTGGAGACCCAGTACTTC; CDR3aa: CASSFRGVETQYF
j_gene: TRBJ2-2; d_gene: NA; v_gene: TRBV9; abundance: NA; CDR3nt: TGTGCCAGCAGCGTCAGGGCAAACACCGGGGAGCTGTTTTTT; CDR3aa: CASSVRANTGELFF
j_gene: TRBJ2-7; d_gene: TRBD1; v_gene: TRBV7-9; abundance: NA; CDR3nt: TGTGCCAGCAGCTTATTTCAGGGGGCGCGGTACGAGCAGTACTTC; CDR3aa: CASSLFQGARYEQYF
j_gene: TRBJ2-1; d_gene: NA; v_gene: TRBV5-6; abundance: NA; CDR3nt: TGTGCCAGCAGCTCGGGTCGGGAACCCTACAATGAGCAGTTCTTC; CDR3aa: CASSSGREPYNEQFF
j_gene: TRBJ2-1; d_gene: NA; v_gene: TRBV10-3; abundance: NA; CDR3nt: TGTGCCATCAGCCAAATCGCAGGGTTCAATGAGCAGTTCTTC; CDR3aa: CAISQIAGFNEQFF
j_gene: TRBJ1-5; d_gene: TRBD1; v_gene: TRBV7-9; abundance: NA; CDR3nt: TGTGCCAGCAGCTTAGCCACAGGGGAGATTGGACCCCAGCATTTT; CDR3aa: CASSLATGEIGPQHF
j_gene: TRBJ2-7; d_gene: NA; v_gene: TRBV19; abundance: NA; CDR3nt: TGTGCCAGTAGTGGGGACACCTACGAGCAGTACTTC; CDR3aa: CASSGDTYEQYF
j_gene: TRBJ2-3; d_gene: TRBD2; v_gene: TRBV19; abundance: NA; CDR3nt: TGTGCCAGTAGTTCGGCTAGCGGGGGGACAGATACGCAGTATTTT; CDR3aa: CASSSASGGTDTQYF
j_gene: TRBJ1-1; d_gene: TRBD1; v_gene: TRBV7-9; abundance: NA; CDR3nt: TGTGCCAGCAGCGTGGGACAGGGATACACTGAAGCTTTCTTT; CDR3aa: CASSVGQGYTEAFF
j_gene: TRBJ2-1; d_gene: TRBD2; v_gene: TRBV4-2; abundance: NA; CDR3nt: TGTGCCAGCAGCCAAGGTCCGGGGGGACTTGGTAATGAGCAGTTCTTC; CDR3aa: CASSQGPGGLGNEQFF
j_gene: TRBJ2-5; d_gene: NA; v_gene: TRBV5-6; abundance: NA; CDR3nt: TGTGCCAGCAGCTTGTTACAGGGAGCGGCTCTTCAGTACTTC; CDR3aa: CASSLLQGAALQYF
j_gene: TRBJ2-2; d_gene: TRBD2; v_gene: TRBV4-3; abundance: NA; CDR3nt: TGCGCCAGCAGCCAACGGAAACTTACTAGCGGGAGGGACCGGAACACCGGGGAGCTGTTTTTT; CDR3aa: CASSQRKLTSGRDRNTGELFF
j_gene: TRBJ2-1; d_gene: TRBD2; v_gene: TRBV11-2; abundance: NA; CDR3nt: TGTGCCAGCAGCCATGGGGGAGCGGGAAACAATGAGCAGTTCTTC; CDR3aa: CASSHGGAGNNEQFF
j_gene: TRBJ2-5; d_gene: NA; v_gene: TRBV7-2; abundance: NA; CDR3nt: TGTGCCAGCAGCTTTCGTGGCTCCCGAAACCAAGAGACCCAGTACTTC; CDR3aa: CASSFRGSRNQETQYF
j_gene: TRBJ2-3; d_gene: NA; v_gene: TRBV19; abundance: NA; CDR3nt: TGTGCCAGTAGTTCCCTGGTGCGGGCAGATACGCAGTATTTT; CDR3aa: CASSSLVRADTQYF
j_gene: TRBJ2-3; d_gene: NA; v_gene: TRBV11-2; abundance: few; CDR3nt: TGTGCCAGCAGCCCCCTCTCGGATACGCAGTATTTT; CDR3aa: CASSPLSDTQYF
j_gene: TRBJ2-1; d_gene: TRBD2; v_gene: TRBV18; abundance: NA; CDR3nt: TGTGCCAGCTCACCACCTCACGCGGGAGGAGTAGGAGGCGGTGAGCAGTTCTTC; CDR3aa: CASSPPHAGGVGGGEQFF
j_gene: TRBJ1-2; d_gene: NA; v_gene: TRBV7-9; abundance: few; CDR3nt: TGTGCCAGCAGCTTAGCGAGGAGACAGGCAAATGGCTACACCTTC; CDR3aa: CASSLARRQANGYTF
j_gene: TRBJ1-1; d_gene: NA; v_gene: TRBV7-9; abundance: NA; CDR3nt: TGTGCCAGCAGCTTTTATCCCAAGGACAGTGAAGCTTTCTTT; CDR3aa: CASSFYPKDSEAFF
j_gene: TRBJ1-5; d_gene: NA; v_gene: TRBV19; abundance: NA; CDR3nt: TGTGCCAGTAGTATCGGGAGGGTAGGACGAGCAACCCGCAATCAGCCCCAGCATTTT; CDR3aa: CASSIGRVGRATRNQPQHF
j_gene: TRBJ2-3; d_gene: TRBD2; v_gene: TRBV5-4; abundance: NA; CDR3nt: TGTGCCAGCAGCCGGGCCGGGACTAGCGGGAGAGATACGCAGTATTTT; CDR3aa: CASSRAGTSGRDTQYF
j_gene: TRBJ2-7; d_gene: NA; v_gene: TRBV7-2; abundance: few; CDR3nt: TGTGCCAGCAGCAAATCCGGACAGCGCTCCAGCTCCTACGAGCAGTACTTC; CDR3aa: CASSKSGQRSSSYEQYF
j_gene: TRBJ2-1; d_gene: TRBD1; v_gene: TRBV27; abundance: NA; CDR3nt: TGTGCCAGCTCCCCCTCCGGGGGACAGGGCTTGCATGAGCAGTTCTTC; CDR3aa: CASSPSGGQGLHEQFF
j_gene: TRBJ2-1; d_gene: TRBD2; v_gene: TRBV7-2; abundance: NA; CDR3nt: TGTGCCAGCAGCTCGGGTTTACTAGCGGGAGGTTTAGGTGAGCAGTTCTTC; CDR3aa: CASSSGLLAGGLGEQFF
j_gene: TRBJ1-2; d_gene: NA; v_gene: TRBV15; abundance: NA; CDR3nt: TGTGCCACCAGCAGAGATAATGGCATGCGGGGCTACACCTTC; CDR3aa: CATSRDNGMRGYTF
j_gene: TRBJ2-3; d_gene: NA; v_gene: TRBV5-1; abundance: NA; CDR3nt: TGCGCCAGCAGCTTGACTAGAGGCACAGATACGCAGTATTTT; CDR3aa: CASSLTRGTDTQYF
j_gene: TRBJ2-5; d_gene: NA; v_gene: TRBV7-9; abundance: NA; CDR3nt: TGTGCCAGCAGCCTCGACAGGTCTCGAGAGACCCAGTACTTC; CDR3aa: CASSLDRSRETQYF
j_gene: TRBJ1-6; d_gene: NA; v_gene: TRBV7-2; abundance: NA; CDR3nt: TGTGCCAGCAGCTTAGCCCCAGGGGATTCACCCCTCCACTTT; CDR3aa: CASSLAPGDSPLHF
j_gene: TRBJ1-5; d_gene: NA; v_gene: TRBV7-9; abundance: NA; CDR3nt: TGTGCCAGCAGCCGTACCTCAACAGGTTCTAGCAATCAGCCCCAGCATTTT; CDR3aa: CASSRTSTGSSNQPQHF
j_gene: TRBJ2-3; d_gene: NA; v_gene: TRBV7-3; abundance: NA; CDR3nt: TGTGCCAGCAGGGAAACCCCGAGGCCTACAGATACGCAGTATTTT; CDR3aa: CASRETPRPTDTQYF
j_gene: TRBJ2-3; d_gene: NA; v_gene: TRBV2; abundance: NA; CDR3nt: TGTGCCAGCAGTTATAGGGGGACAGATACGCAGTATTTT; CDR3aa: CASSYRGTDTQYF
j_gene: TRBJ2-1; d_gene: NA; v_gene: TRBV6-1; abundance: once; CDR3nt: TGTGCCAGCAGTATTATGAATGAGCAGTTCTTC; CDR3aa: CASSIMNEQFF
j_gene: TRBJ1-2; d_gene: TRBD1; v_gene: TRBV15; abundance: NA; CDR3nt: TGTGCCACCAGCAGGGACAGGGTGGGCTATGGCTACACCTTC; CDR3aa: CATSRDRVGYGYTF
j_gene: TRBJ1-6; d_gene: TRBD1; v_gene: TRBV28; abundance: NA; CDR3nt: TGTGCCAGCAATATAGTGGGACAGTTAAATTCACCCCTCCACTTT; CDR3aa: CASNIVGQLNSPLHF
j_gene: TRBJ2-1; d_gene: TRBD2; v_gene: TRBV5-1; abundance: NA; CDR3nt: TGCGCCAGCACCTTTACGGCGGGAGGGCCAGGCTCATACAATGAGCAGTTCTTC; CDR3aa: CASTFTAGGPGSYNEQFF
j_gene: TRBJ1-2; d_gene: NA; v_gene: TRBV11-3; abundance: NA; CDR3nt: TGTGCCAGCAGCCCACGACAGGACTATGGCTACACCTTC; CDR3aa: CASSPRQDYGYTF
j_gene: TRBJ2-7; d_gene: TRBD2; v_gene: TRBV28; abundance: NA; CDR3nt: TGTGCCAGCAGTTTCCTGGCTAGCGGGAGAGGGGAGCAGTACTTC; CDR3aa: CASSFLASGRGEQYF
j_gene: TRBJ2-1; d_gene: TRBD2; v_gene: TRBV2; abundance: NA; CDR3nt: TGTGCCAGCAGTTGGACTAGCGGTCGGTACAATGAGCAGTTCTTC; CDR3aa: CASSWTSGRYNEQFF